This TCR beta chain emerged from a study of response to subunit inactivated influenza vaccine. As to this clonotype: The target antigen is unknown.

Losses at the gene ends were 5 bases for V and 1 base for J; bases not matched to a gene: 4. The CDR3 has 14 residues. Germline values: CDR1 DFQATT, CDR2 SNEGSKA (reference sequence). General study findings and limits: The authors offered the suggestion that each seasonal influenza vaccination recruits few new T cells.

TCRdb processed the RT-PCR reads anew with MiXCR; each CDR3 protein has one entry. The repertoire holds about 830,000 distinct CDR3 sequences, under 20% seen once, with 11% in the top ten. The TCR sequence derives from a man between 50 and 59 years old who received an inactivated influenza vaccine. Material: PBMCs from blood, obtained about 5 days after vaccination. The chain employs TRBV20-1 and TRBJ2-3, with 9 bases lining up with TRBD2. In DNA form, the CDR3 reads TGCAGTGCTCCGTTAGCGGGGGGCACAGATACGCAGTATTTT. Translating gives CSAPLAGGTDTQYF.